The rows below give T cell receptor beta chains drawn from one sample of a study of stem cell transplantation in POMP-related autoinflammatory disease. The table came from immunoSEQ multiplex PCR; TCRdb's copy has only in-frame clones and leaves some out. The table records 20,000 to 30,000 clones, around 83% of them present only once. The sequenced sample was CD4+ T cells from PBMCs, obtained before stem cell transplantation. These receptors originate from a human donor with POMP-related autoinflammation and immune dysregulation (PRAID). CDR3s include the opening cysteine and the closing phenylalanine or tryptophan. D genes are given only for firm matches. Clone size is shown for a subset of rows, as once, few, many or a class of expanded clone.

D gene	V gene	J gene	clone size	CDR3 protein	CDR3 DNA
TRBD1	TRBV9	TRBJ2-7	-	CASSVSGQGPYEQYF	TGTGCCAGCAGCGTATCGGGACAGGGGCCTTACGAGCAGTACTTC
-	TRBV10-3	TRBJ1-1	-	CASSYSTRGVGEAFF	TGTGCCAGCAGTTACTCGACACGGGGCGTTGGTGAAGCTTTCTTT
TRBD1	TRBV10-1	TRBJ1-3	-	CATNRGPEGGWSGNTIYF	TGCGCCACCAACAGGGGACCCGAGGGAGGGTGGTCTGGAAACACCATATATTTT
TRBD2	TRBV15	TRBJ2-1	-	CATSRLLAGGGNEQFF	TGTGCCACCAGCAGACTACTAGCGGGGGGTGGCAATGAGCAGTTCTTC
-	TRBV7-2	TRBJ2-1	-	CASSFGVYNEQFF	TGTGCCAGCAGCTTTGGGGTGTACAATGAGCAGTTCTTC
TRBD2	TRBV7-9	TRBJ2-2	-	CASSFRLALGTGELFF	TGTGCCAGCAGCTTCCGACTAGCACTAGGCACCGGGGAGCTGTTTTTT
-	TRBV5-6	TRBJ1-5	few	CASSLGYRADQPQHF	TGTGCCAGCAGCTTGGGGTACAGGGCTGATCAGCCCCAGCATTTT
-	TRBV19	TRBJ1-5	-	CASSILGTPIESNQPQHF	TGTGCCAGTAGTATACTCGGGACACCGATCGAGAGCAATCAGCCCCAGCATTTT
TRBD1	TRBV7-6	TRBJ1-3	-	CASSPQGSSSGNTIYF	TGTGCCAGCAGCCCACAGGGGTCGAGCTCTGGAAACACCATATATTTT
-	TRBV7-2	TRBJ2-3	-	CASSARLGNTDTQYF	TGTGCCAGCAGCGCTCGGTTGGGGAACACAGATACGCAGTATTTT
TRBD1	TRBV6-1	TRBJ1-5	-	CASSQGQGAHQPQHF	TGTGCCAGCAGTCAGGGACAGGGGGCGCATCAGCCCCAGCATTTT
-	TRBV7-3	TRBJ1-3	few	CASSSGPPGNTIYF	TGTGCCAGCAGCTCGGGTCCGCCTGGAAACACCATATATTTT
TRBD1	TRBV28	TRBJ2-7	-	CASRLAGQGYEQYF	TGTGCCAGCAGACTTGCAGGACAGGGGTACGAGCAGTACTTC
TRBD2	TRBV5-1	TRBJ2-7	-	CASSLGVASGSYEQYF	TGCGCCAGCAGCTTGGGCGTCGCTAGCGGGTCCTACGAGCAGTACTTC
-	TRBV2	TRBJ1-3	-	CASSPRSSGNTIYF	TGTGCCAGCAGCCCCAGAAGCTCTGGAAACACCATATATTTT
TRBD1	TRBV27	TRBJ2-6	-	CASSFSTGVGANVLTF	TGTGCCAGCAGTTTTAGTACAGGGGTTGGGGCCAACGTCCTGACTTTC
-	TRBV11-2	TRBJ1-2	-	CASSLGLRGGYGYTF	TGTGCCAGCAGCTTAGGTCTTCGGGGCGGCTATGGCTACACCTTC
TRBD1	TRBV5-1	TRBJ1-1	-	CASSPAVDRGLKRAFF	TGCGCCAGCAGCCCGGCTGTGGACAGGGGGCTAAAGCGAGCTTTCTTT
-	TRBV5-1	TRBJ1-2	-	CASSLKGGYTF	TGCGCCAGCAGCTTGAAAGGAGGCTACACCTTC
-	TRBV7-8	TRBJ1-3	few	CASSFRVTYSGNTIYF	TGTGCCAGCAGCTTTAGAGTCACATACTCTGGAAACACCATATATTTT
TRBD2	TRBV4-2	TRBJ2-4	-	CASSRAAGGNIQYF	TGTGCCAGCAGCCGAGCTGCCGGGGGGAACATTCAGTACTTC
TRBD1	TRBV28	TRBJ1-2	-	CASKTGEGNYGYTF	TGTGCCAGCAAGACAGGGGAGGGAAACTATGGCTACACCTTC
-	TRBV5-5	TRBJ1-3	-	CASSLVRGGNTIYF	TGTGCCAGCAGCTTGGTCAGGGGTGGAAACACCATATATTTT
-	TRBV7-9	TRBJ1-5	-	CASSQGQGNQPQHF	TGTGCCAGCAGCCAGGGGCAGGGGAATCAGCCCCAGCATTTT
TRBD1	TRBV19	TRBJ1-4	once	CASNTDRGREKLFF	TGTGCCAGTAACACCGACAGGGGGCGAGAAAAACTGTTTTTT
TRBD2	TRBV11-2	TRBJ2-5	-	CASSTGTSKETQYF	TGTGCCAGCAGCACCGGGACTAGTAAGGAGACCCAGTACTTC
-	TRBV28	TRBJ1-1	-	CAISGLANTEAFF	TGTGCCATCTCGGGACTGGCGAACACTGAAGCTTTCTTT
-	TRBV4-1	TRBJ2-5	-	CAFNCGTYKETQYF	TGCGCCTTCAATTGCGGGACTTATAAAGAGACCCAGTACTTC
-	TRBV7-9	TRBJ1-3	once	CASSLQGSGNTIYF	TGTGCCAGCAGCTTACAGGGATCTGGAAACACCATATATTTT
-	TRBV10-3	TRBJ2-1	-	CAISEPYRAREQFF	TGTGCCATCAGTGAGCCCTACAGGGCCCGTGAGCAGTTCTTC
-	TRBV7-6	TRBJ2-7	-	CASSSHGTLSSYEQYF	TGTGCCAGCAGCTCCCACGGGACGCTCAGCTCCTACGAGCAGTACTTC
-	TRBV7-2	TRBJ2-5	-	CASSPSIGRLETQYF	TGTGCCAGCAGCCCTTCGATCGGGCGGTTGGAGACCCAGTACTTC
-	TRBV1	TRBJ1-5	-	CTSSQLVTSNQPQHF	TGCACCAGCAGCCAACTGGTTACGAGCAATCAGCCCCAGCATTTT
-	TRBV5-5	TRBJ2-1	-	CASSLGFLAAYNEQFF	TGTGCCAGCAGCTTAGGATTTTTAGCAGCATACAATGAGCAGTTCTTC
-	TRBV11-2	TRBJ1-5	once	CASSSPGQPQHF	TGTGCCAGCAGCTCCCCCGGTCAGCCCCAGCATTTT
-	TRBV19	TRBJ1-2	-	CASSINQGRGYGYTF	TGTGCCAGTAGTATCAATCAGGGGCGTGGCTATGGCTACACCTTC
-	TRBV18	TRBJ2-2	-	CASSPSQGELFF	TGTGCCAGCTCACCCTCCCAAGGGGAGCTGTTTTTT
TRBD1	TRBV5-6	TRBJ2-1	-	CASSLPGQGVDEQFF	TGTGCCAGCAGCTTACCGGGACAGGGAGTTGATGAGCAGTTCTTC
TRBD1	TRBV7-3	TRBJ1-2	-	CASSLGHRGTVTF	TGTGCCAGCAGCTTAGGTCACAGGGGGACGGTCACCTTC
TRBD2	TRBV6-5	TRBJ2-3	-	CASSQRGSTDTQYF	TGTGCCAGCAGTCAGCGGGGGAGCACAGATACGCAGTATTTT
-	TRBV19	TRBJ1-1	-	CASSMKLGGGTEAFF	TGTGCCAGTAGTATGAAGTTGGGTGGGGGCACTGAAGCTTTCTTT
-	TRBV28	TRBJ1-4	-	CASSSREKLFF	TGTGCCAGCAGTTCTCGAGAAAAACTGTTTTTT
-	TRBV12-5	TRBJ1-5	-	CASAPAGVGQPQHF	TGTGCTAGTGCACCGGCAGGGGTTGGCCAGCCCCAGCATTTT
TRBD2	TRBV2	TRBJ2-1	-	CASSELVAGGYNEQFF	TGTGCCAGCAGTGAACTTGTAGCGGGAGGGTACAATGAGCAGTTCTTC
TRBD1	TRBV6-1	TRBJ2-3	-	CASSEAVRWTGSTDTQYF	TGTGCCAGCAGTGAAGCGGTACGATGGACAGGTAGCACAGATACGCAGTATTTT
-	TRBV5-1	TRBJ1-1	-	CASSLYRGGDTEAFF	TGCGCCAGCAGCTTGTATCGGGGCGGGGACACTGAAGCTTTCTTT
-	TRBV2	TRBJ1-5	-	CASSEEQGRSNQPQHF	TGTGCCAGCAGTGAAGAACAGGGACGAAGCAATCAGCCCCAGCATTTT
-	TRBV30	TRBJ1-6	-	CAWSVQEYNSPLHF	TGTGCCTGGAGTGTACAGGAATATAATTCACCCCTCCACTTT
TRBD2	TRBV7-2	TRBJ2-7	-	CASSLEVAGFYEQYF	TGTGCCAGCAGCTTAGAGGTAGCGGGATTCTACGAGCAGTACTTC
-	TRBV5-8	TRBJ2-3	-	CASSLIVGVPGTDTQYF	TGTGCCAGCAGCTTGATCGTGGGGGTCCCTGGCACAGATACGCAGTATTTT
TRBD1	TRBV5-1	TRBJ2-7	-	CASSSRQGGEQYF	TGCGCCAGCAGCTCGCGACAGGGCGGCGAGCAGTACTTC
TRBD1	TRBV5-1	TRBJ1-2	-	CASSLYLSVVGQGRGYTF	TGCGCCAGCAGCTTATATCTCTCGGTCGTTGGACAGGGTCGTGGCTACACCTTC
-	TRBV6-1	TRBJ2-3	-	CATAGGGGADTQYF	TGTGCCACCGCTGGAGGAGGGGGTGCAGATACGCAGTATTTT